The sequence of this T cell receptor (beta chain) was determined in a study of blood T cell repertoires in COVID-19. Study-wide background: The origin of the acute and convalescent COVID-19 samples was the United States, Italy and Spain.

Each participant's cohort was designated according to participant-reported clinical history. V lost 4 bases, J lost 2 bases, and 4 bases lay in between. This CDR3 spans 12 amino acids. Per the germline V gene, CDR1 is SGHTA and CDR2 is FQGNSA. In the study's own analysis: It was from reference gene primer amplification that nucleated cell counts were estimated. Using immunoSEQ multiplex PCR, the repertoire was profiled, and TCRdb retains in-frame clones only, with some absent. Clone size and V and J calls were adopted from that table, with D and trimming inferred from the DNA. The sample shows 150,000 to 170,000 clones, about 81% of them seen only once.

The sequence came from a man over 45 who had recovered from COVID-19. Specimen: PBMCs or T cells enriched from blood (not recorded which). This chain links TRBV7-2 with TRBJ2-3; D is undetermined. DNA of the CDR3: TGTGCCAGCAGCTCCTCCACAGATACGCAGTATTTT. This translates into CASSSSTDTQYF.